These 12 T cell receptor beta chains were all obtained from the same sample, sequenced in a study of blood T cell repertoires in COVID-19. This table comes from immunoSEQ multiplex PCR, and its TCRdb copy is limited to in-frame clones, with some not included. The table has over 120,000 clones, around nine tenths seen once; the top ten hold 1.7%. Sequenced input: peripheral blood. Source of these receptors: a woman aged 50 to 65 with acute or convalescent COVID-19.

The V and J genes are TRBV11-1 and TRBJ2-7; D uncertain. The V and J ends lost 4 bases and 0 bases respectively, with 10 bases between them. The CDR3 consists of 14 residues. CDR1 is SGHAT, CDR2 FQDESV, per germline (reference sequence). This CDR3 reads CASSSPTSSYEQYF. Here the CDR3 DNA reads TGTGCCAGCAGCTCTCCCACATCCTCCTACGAGCAGTACTTC.

The V call is TRBV19, the J call TRBJ1-2; D possibly corresponds to TRBD1 (6 bases). V lost 6 bases to trimming and J lost 7 bases, with 15 bases between them. CDR1 is LNHDA, CDR2 SQIVND, per germline (reference sequence). CDR3 size: 13 residues. The DNA for the CDR3 is TGTGCCAGTAGATTACAGGGCCAGGGTGGCTACACCTTC. It is translated as CASRLQGQGGYTF.

This clone showed up just once. The rearrangement joins TRBV19 to TRBJ1-2, with D unclear. Trimming removed 5 bases from V and 3 bases from J, with 7 bases in between. The CDR3 length is 12 residues. The V gene's germline CDR1 is LNHDA and CDR2 SQIVND (reference sequence). CDR3 in DNA: TGTGCCAGTAGTTCCACAGACTATGGCTACACCTTC. Its translation is CASSSTDYGYTF. The full variable domain, in which reference TRBV19 and TRBJ1-2 provide the parts outside the CDR3, is DGGITQSPKYLFRKEGQNVTLSCEQNLNHDAMYWYRQDPGQGLRLIYYSQIVNDFQKGDIAEGYSVSREKKESFPLTVTSAQKNPTAFYLCASSSTDYGYTFGSGTRLTVV.

In this sample, this clone turned up once. The chain carries TRBV7-2 and TRBJ1-2, with D perhaps matching TRBD1 (6 bases). The V gene's germline CDR1 is SGHTA and CDR2 FQGNSA. V was trimmed by 8 bases and J by 7 bases, leaving 20 bases between them. The CDR3 sequence is 14 residues long. CDR3 sequence (DNA): TGTGCCAGCCAACTAGGGACAACCAAGGCTGGCTACACCTTC. Its translation: CASQLGTTKAGYTF. Complete variable domain (other parts from reference TRBV7-2 and TRBJ1-2): GAGVSQSPSNKVTEKGKDVELRCDPISGHTALYWYRQSLGQGLEFLIYFQGNSAPDKSGLPSDRFSAERTGGSVSTLTIQRTQQEDSAVYLCASQLGTTKAGYTFGSGTRLTVV.

The chain is built from TRBV19 and TRBJ1-1, with a weak D call TRBD1 (5 bases). In germline, CDR1 is LNHDA, CDR2 SQIVND (reference sequence). V lost 5 bases, J lost 1 base, and 8 bases lay in between. CDR3 length equals 13 residues. CDR3 residues: CASSQGWNTEAFF. For the CDR3, the DNA is TGTGCCAGTAGTCAGGGATGGAACACTGAAGCTTTCTTT.

The chain combines TRBV10-3 with TRBJ1-5; tentative D call: TRBD1 (6 bases). CDR3 length: 17 residues. Germline V lookup: CDR1 ENHRY, CDR2 SYGVKD. V was cut by 5 bases and J by 0 bases, with 17 bases left in between. In nucleotides, the CDR3 is TGTGCCATCAGTACGGACAGAGCAAGTGATAGCAATCAGCCCCAGCATTTT. This sequence encodes CAISTDRASDSNQPQHF.

The chain employs TRBV9 and TRBJ2-2; maybe TRBD2 (6 bases). Germline V gene data show CDR1 as SGDLS and CDR2 as YYNGEE. The CDR3 length is 16 residues. V was cut by 4 bases and J by 6 bases, with 19 bases left in between. CDR3 amino acids: CASSSRTTHPPGELFF. For the CDR3, the DNA is TGTGCCAGCAGCTCCCGGACTACCCACCCCCCCGGGGAGCTGTTTTTT.

The V and J genes are TRBV7-2 and TRBJ1-2; a weak D match, TRBD1 (5 bases). V gave up 7 bases and J gave up 4 bases, with 16 bases separating them. Germline CDR1 and CDR2: SGHTA and FQGNSA. There are 14 residues in the CDR3. CDR3: CASTPGGVGYGYTF. CDR3 coding DNA: TGTGCCAGCACCCCCGGGGGGGTAGGCTATGGCTACACCTTC.

V gene TRBV28 combines with J gene TRBJ1-1, with D maybe TRBD1 (6 bases). The CDR3 is 14 residues long. Looked up from germline, CDR1 is MDHEN and CDR2 is SYDVKM. Trimming removed 4 bases at V and 10 bases at J, with 19 bases between. As DNA, the CDR3 is TGTGCCAGCAGTTCCTGGGGACAAGAAGTAGGAGCTTTCTTT. It yields the protein CASSSWGQEVGAFF. Combining the CDR3 with reference TRBV28 and TRBJ1-1 gives the whole variable domain DVKVTQSSRYLVKRTGEKVFLECVQDMDHENMFWYRQDPGLGLRLIYFSYDVKMKEKGDIPEGYSVSREKKERFSLILESASTNQTSMYLCASSSWGQEVGAFFGQGTRLTVV.

This clone was detected a few times. This rearrangement joins TRBV2 to TRBJ2-1; 7 nucleotides agree with TRBD1. CDR3 length: 14 residues. Germline CDR1 is SNHLY and CDR2 is FYNNEI. V shed 6 bases and J 5 bases; nucleotides not matched to a gene: 7. The CDR3 DNA reads as TGTGCCAGCAGACAAAGGGGGCATGACAATGAGCAGTTCTTC. It encodes CASRQRGHDNEQFF.

The V and J genes are TRBV7-9 and TRBJ1-3; D call uncertain. The CDR3 is made up of 14 amino acids. Germline assignment: CDR1 SEHNR and CDR2 FQNEAQ (reference sequence). Trimming cost V 5 bases and J 0 bases, with 8 bases left between them. The CDR3 sequence is CASSGLISGNTIYF. The CDR3 bases are TGTGCCAGCAGCGGCTTAATCTCTGGAAACACCATATATTTT.

V gene TRBV5-8 combines with J gene TRBJ1-1, with D hard to call. The CDR3 runs 12 residues. V shed 1 base and J shed 3 bases, with 4 bases lying between them. The germline gives CDR1 SGHTS, CDR2 YDEGEE. In DNA form, the CDR3 reads TGTGCCAGCAGCTTGCTTTACACTGAAGCTTTCTTT. This gives the protein CASSLLYTEAFF.